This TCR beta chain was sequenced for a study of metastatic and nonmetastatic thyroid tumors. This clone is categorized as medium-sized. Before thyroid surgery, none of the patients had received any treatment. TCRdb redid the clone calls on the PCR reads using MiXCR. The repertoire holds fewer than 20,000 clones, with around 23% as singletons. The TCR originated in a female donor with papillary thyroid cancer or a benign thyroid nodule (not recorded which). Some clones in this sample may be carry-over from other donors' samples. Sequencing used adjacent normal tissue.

Here the CDR3 reads CSAHSAAGSYNEQFF. CDR3 coding DNA: TGCAGTGCGCATTCGGCCGCGGGAAGCTACAATGAGCAGTTCTTC. The genes are TRBV20-1 and TRBJ2-1, with D possibly TRBD2 on 6 matching bases. The CDR3 is 15 residues long. Germline CDR1 DFQATT, CDR2 SNEGSKA (reference sequence). V shed 6 bases and J shed 3 bases, with 18 bases lying between them.